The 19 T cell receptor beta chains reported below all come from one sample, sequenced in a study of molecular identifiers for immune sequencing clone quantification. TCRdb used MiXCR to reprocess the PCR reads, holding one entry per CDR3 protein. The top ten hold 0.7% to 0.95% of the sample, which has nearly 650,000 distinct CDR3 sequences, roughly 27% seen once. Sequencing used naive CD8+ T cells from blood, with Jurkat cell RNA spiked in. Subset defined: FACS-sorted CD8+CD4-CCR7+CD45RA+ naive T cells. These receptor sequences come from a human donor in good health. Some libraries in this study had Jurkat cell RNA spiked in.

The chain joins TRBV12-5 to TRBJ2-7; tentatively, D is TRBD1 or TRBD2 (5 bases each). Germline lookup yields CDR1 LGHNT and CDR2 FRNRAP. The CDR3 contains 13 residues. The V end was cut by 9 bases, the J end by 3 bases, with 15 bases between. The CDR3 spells CASSAGALYEQYF. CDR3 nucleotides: TGTGCTAGCTCAGCCGGGGCCCTCTACGAGCAGTACTTC.

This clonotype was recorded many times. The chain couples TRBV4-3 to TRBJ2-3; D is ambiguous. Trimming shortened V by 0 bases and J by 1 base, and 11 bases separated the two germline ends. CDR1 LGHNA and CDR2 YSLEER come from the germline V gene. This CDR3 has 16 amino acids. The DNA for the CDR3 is TGCGCCAGCAGCCAAGATCGACTGGCCCGCACAGATACGCAGTATTTT. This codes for CASSQDRLARTDTQYF.

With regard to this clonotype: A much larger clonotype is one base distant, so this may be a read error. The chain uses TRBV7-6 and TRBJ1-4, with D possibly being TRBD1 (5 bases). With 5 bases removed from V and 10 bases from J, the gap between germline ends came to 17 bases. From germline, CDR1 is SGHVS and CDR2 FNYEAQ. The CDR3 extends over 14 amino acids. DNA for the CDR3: TGTGCCAGCAGCACAGGAAAGGACGTAGGAAAACTGTTTTTT. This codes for CASSTGKDVGKLFF.

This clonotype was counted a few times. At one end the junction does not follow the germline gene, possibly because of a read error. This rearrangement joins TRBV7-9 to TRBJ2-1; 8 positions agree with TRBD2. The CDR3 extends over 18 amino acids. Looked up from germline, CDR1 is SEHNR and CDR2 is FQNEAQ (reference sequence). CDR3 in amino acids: CASSLKVGSGVSYNEQLF. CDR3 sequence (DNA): TGTGCCAGCAGCCTCAAAGTTGGTAGCGGGGTTTCCTACAATGAGCAGCTCTTC.

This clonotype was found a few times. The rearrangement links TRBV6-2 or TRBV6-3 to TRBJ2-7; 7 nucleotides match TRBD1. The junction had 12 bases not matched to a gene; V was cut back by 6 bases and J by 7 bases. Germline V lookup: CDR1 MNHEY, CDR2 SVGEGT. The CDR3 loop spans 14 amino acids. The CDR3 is CASSDHRTGREQYF. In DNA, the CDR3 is TGTGCCAGCAGCGACCACCGGACAGGTCGAGAGCAGTACTTC.

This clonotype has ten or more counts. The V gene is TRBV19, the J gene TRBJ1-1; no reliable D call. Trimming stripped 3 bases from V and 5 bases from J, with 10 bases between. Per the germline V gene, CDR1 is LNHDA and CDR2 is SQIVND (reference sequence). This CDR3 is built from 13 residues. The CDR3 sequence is CASSMLGMTEAFF. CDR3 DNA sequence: TGTGCCAGTAGTATGTTAGGAATGACTGAAGCTTTCTTT.

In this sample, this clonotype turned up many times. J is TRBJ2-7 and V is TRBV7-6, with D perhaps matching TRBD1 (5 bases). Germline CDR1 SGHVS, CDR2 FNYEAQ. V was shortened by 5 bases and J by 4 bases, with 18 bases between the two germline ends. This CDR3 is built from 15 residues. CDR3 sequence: CASSLGVHGGYEQYF. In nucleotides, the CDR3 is TGTGCCAGCAGCCTAGGGGTGCACGGTGGGTACGAGCAGTACTTC. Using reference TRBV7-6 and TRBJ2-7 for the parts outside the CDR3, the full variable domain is GAGVSQSPRYKVTKRGQDVALRCDPISGHVSLYWYRQALGQGPEFLTYFNYEAQQDKSGLPNDRFSAERPEGSISTLTIQRTEQRDSAMYRCASSLGVHGGYEQYFGPGTRLTVT.

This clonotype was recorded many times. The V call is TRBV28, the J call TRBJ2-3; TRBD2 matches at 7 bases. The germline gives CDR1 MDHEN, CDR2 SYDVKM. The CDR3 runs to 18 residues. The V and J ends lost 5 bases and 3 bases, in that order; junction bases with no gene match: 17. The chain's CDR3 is CASSTIAGSQLPTDTQYF. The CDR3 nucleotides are TGTGCCAGCAGTACCATAGCGGGTTCTCAACTACCTACAGATACGCAGTATTTT.

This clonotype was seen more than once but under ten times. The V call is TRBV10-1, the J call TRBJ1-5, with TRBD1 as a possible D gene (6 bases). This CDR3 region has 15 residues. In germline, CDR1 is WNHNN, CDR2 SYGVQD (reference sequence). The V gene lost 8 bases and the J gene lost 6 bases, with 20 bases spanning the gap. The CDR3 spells CASPRKRGIGQPQHF. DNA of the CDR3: TGCGCCAGCCCCAGGAAGAGGGGGATCGGTCAGCCCCAGCATTTT.

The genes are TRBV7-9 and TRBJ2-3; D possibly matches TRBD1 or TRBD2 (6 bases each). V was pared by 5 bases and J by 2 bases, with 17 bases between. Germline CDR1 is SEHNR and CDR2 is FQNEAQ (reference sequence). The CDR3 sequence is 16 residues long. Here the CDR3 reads CASSGTRGVPTDTQYF. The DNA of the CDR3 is TGTGCCAGCAGCGGGACAAGGGGGGTCCCCACAGATACGCAGTATTTT.

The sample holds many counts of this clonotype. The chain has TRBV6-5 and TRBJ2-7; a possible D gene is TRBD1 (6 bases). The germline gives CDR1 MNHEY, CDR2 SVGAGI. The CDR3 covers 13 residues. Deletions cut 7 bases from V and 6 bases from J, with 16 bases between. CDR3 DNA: TGTGCCAGCACCGACAGGTGGGGAAGCGAGCAGTACTTC. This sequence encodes CASTDRWGSEQYF.

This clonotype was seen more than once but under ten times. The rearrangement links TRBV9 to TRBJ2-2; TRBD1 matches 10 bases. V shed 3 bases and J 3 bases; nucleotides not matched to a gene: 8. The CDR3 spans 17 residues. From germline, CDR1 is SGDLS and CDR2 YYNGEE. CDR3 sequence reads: CASSAPGGTGDTGELFF. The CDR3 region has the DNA TGTGCCAGCAGCGCCCCTGGAGGGACAGGGGACACCGGGGAGCTGTTTTTT.

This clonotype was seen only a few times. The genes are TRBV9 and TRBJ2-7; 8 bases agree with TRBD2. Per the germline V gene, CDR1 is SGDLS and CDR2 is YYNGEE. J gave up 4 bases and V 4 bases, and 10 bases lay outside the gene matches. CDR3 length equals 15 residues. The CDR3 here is CASSPTAAGGYEQYF. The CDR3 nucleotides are TGTGCCAGCAGCCCGACGGCGGCGGGAGGTTACGAGCAGTACTTC.

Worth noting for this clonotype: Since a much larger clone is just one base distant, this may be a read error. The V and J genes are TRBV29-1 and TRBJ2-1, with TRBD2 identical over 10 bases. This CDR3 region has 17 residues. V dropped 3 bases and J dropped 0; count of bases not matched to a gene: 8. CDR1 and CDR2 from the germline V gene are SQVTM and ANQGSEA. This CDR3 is CSVEPGLALRSYNEQFF. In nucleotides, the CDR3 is TGCAGCGTTGAGCCGGGACTAGCGCTGCGCTCCTACAATGAGCAGTTCTTC.

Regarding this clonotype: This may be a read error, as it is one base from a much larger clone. CDR3 protein: CASSLGTGASTDTEYF. The DNA for the CDR3 is TGTGCCAGCAGTTTAGGGACAGGGGCTAGCACAGATACGGAGTATTTT. V is TRBV27 and J is TRBJ2-3; 10 nucleotides agree with TRBD1. This CDR3 has 16 residues. Germline loops: CDR1 MNHEY, CDR2 SMNVEV (reference sequence).

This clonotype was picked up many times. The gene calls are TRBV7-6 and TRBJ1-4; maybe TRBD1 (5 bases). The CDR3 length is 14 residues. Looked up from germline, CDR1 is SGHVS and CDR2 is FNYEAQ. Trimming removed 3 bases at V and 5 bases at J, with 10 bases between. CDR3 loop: CASSFSGPNEKLFF. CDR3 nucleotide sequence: TGTGCCAGCAGCTTTTCGGGGCCGAATGAAAAACTGTTTTTT.

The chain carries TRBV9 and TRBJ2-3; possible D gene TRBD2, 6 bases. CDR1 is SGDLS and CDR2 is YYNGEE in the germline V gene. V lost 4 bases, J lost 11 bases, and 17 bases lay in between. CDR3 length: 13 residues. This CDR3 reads CASSPGGVEGQYF. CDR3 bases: TGTGCCAGCAGCCCCGGGGGAGTGGAAGGGCAGTATTTT.

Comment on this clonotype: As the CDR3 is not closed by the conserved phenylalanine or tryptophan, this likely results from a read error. This CDR3 reads CASSLDLAGGKSYEQYL. CDR3 coding DNA: TGTGCCAGCAGCTTAGACCTAGCGGGGGGGAAGTCCTACGAGCAGTACCTC. J is TRBJ2-7 and V is TRBV7-9, with 12 bases matching TRBD2. Germline V lookup: CDR1 SEHNR, CDR2 FQNEAQ (reference sequence). The CDR3 has 17 amino acids. V lost 1 base to trimming and J lost 1 base; unmatched junction nucleotides: 5.

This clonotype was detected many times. The CDR3 DNA follows: TGTGCCAGCAGTGACGAGAGAAACGAGCAGTACTTC. Protein product: CASSDERNEQYF. This sequence joins TRBV2 and TRBJ2-7, with no clear D. The germline V gene encodes CDR1 SNHLY and CDR2 FYNNEI. The CDR3 covers 12 residues. Trimming stripped 3 bases from V and 5 bases from J, with 8 bases between.